The present TCR beta chain was sequenced within a study of blood T cell repertoires in COVID-19. Study information: Sites in the United States, Italy and Spain provided acute and convalescent COVID-19 samples.

Profiling relied on immunoSEQ multiplex PCR, and the TCRdb table lists in-frame clones only, not all of them. The table shows almost 350,000 clones, with roughly nine tenths occurring only once. This TCR was sampled from a woman in her fifties or sixties with COVID-19, enrolled during active disease. The material sequenced was peripheral blood.

DNA of the CDR3: TGCGCCAGCAGCTTATTAGGGGCGAACACCGGGGAGCTGTTTTTT. This gives the protein CASSLLGANTGELFF. V usage is TRBV5-1 and J usage is TRBJ2-2; the D gene is possibly TRBD1 (5 bases). From germline, CDR1 is SGHRS and CDR2 YFSETQ. This CDR3 has 15 amino acids. Trimming took 2 bases from V and 0 from J, leaving 8 bases between them.